The 27 T cell receptor beta chains in this list originate from one sample, sequenced in a study of blood T cell repertoires in COVID-19. Clones were sequenced by immunoSEQ multiplex PCR, and TCRdb holds only the in-frame ones, with some missing. This table has fewer than 80,000 clones, roughly 92% appearing once. The source material was peripheral blood. All receptors come from a human donor in a cohort sampled during active COVID-19.

The gene calls are TRBV5-5 and TRBJ2-7, with D maybe TRBD2 (5 bases). The germline gives CDR1 SGHKS, CDR2 YYEKEE (reference sequence). The CDR3 consists of 14 residues. The ends were cut back, 3 bases at V and 5 bases at J, with 15 bases in the middle. The CDR3 protein is CASSSPALRDEQYF. Here the CDR3 DNA reads TGTGCCAGCAGCTCCCCCGCCCTGAGGGACGAGCAGTACTTC.

The genes are TRBV7-6 and TRBJ2-1, with 7 bases fitting TRBD2. The CDR3 totals 15 residues. V dropped 0 bases and J dropped 6; count of bases not matched to a gene: 5. Germline V gene sequence: CDR1 SGHVS, CDR2 FNYEAQ. The CDR3 region is CASSLAEGLGNEQFF. Here the CDR3 DNA reads TGTGCCAGCAGCTTAGCGGAAGGACTAGGCAATGAGCAGTTCTTC.

The chain recombines TRBV9 with TRBJ2-5, with D maybe TRBD2 (6 bases). The CDR3 has 13 amino acids. V lost 4 bases and J lost 5, with 12 bases in between. Germline V lookup: CDR1 SGDLS, CDR2 YYNGEE. CDR3 protein: CASSPLGRETQYF. The CDR3 DNA reads TGTGCCAGCAGCCCCCTGGGGAGGGAGACCCAGTACTTC.

CDR3 protein: CASSSPSGANTGELFF. CDR3 in DNA: TGTGCCAGCAGCTCACCTAGCGGGGCGAACACCGGGGAGCTGTTTTTT. This sequence joins TRBV5-4 and TRBJ2-2; TRBD2 matches at 9 bases. The CDR3 contains 16 residues. Trimming took 3 bases from V and 0 from J; bases not matched to a gene: 3. Per the germline V gene, CDR1 is SGHNT and CDR2 is YYREEE (reference sequence).

The chain joins TRBV12-3 or TRBV12-4 to TRBJ2-7; D remains unclear. The CDR3 runs 13 residues. Trimming removed 3 bases from V and 2 bases from J, with 8 bases in between. The CDR3 sequence is CASSLRGPYEQYF. The DNA for the CDR3 is TGTGCCAGCAGTTTGAGAGGTCCCTACGAGCAGTACTTC.

The gene calls are TRBV19 and TRBJ1-3; maybe TRBD1 (5 bases). V shed 4 bases and J shed 8 bases, with 15 bases lying between them. Germline lookup yields CDR1 LNHDA and CDR2 SQIVND (reference sequence). The CDR3 runs to 14 residues. Here the CDR3 reads CASSTQDNGYTIYF. The CDR3 nucleotides are TGTGCCAGTAGTACCCAGGACAACGGTTACACCATATATTTT. Variable domain in full (rest from reference TRBV19 and TRBJ1-3): DGGITQSPKYLFRKEGQNVTLSCEQNLNHDAMYWYRQDPGQGLRLIYYSQIVNDFQKGDIAEGYSVSREKKESFPLTVTSAQKNPTAFYLCASSTQDNGYTIYFGEGSWLTVV.

Only one count was recorded for this clone. One junction end disagrees with the germline gene, perhaps due to a read error. The chain uses TRBV7-7 and TRBJ1-1, with 7 nucleotides matching TRBD1. The CDR3 length is 21 residues. CDR1 is SSHAT and CDR2 is FNYEAQ in the germline V gene (reference sequence). The CDR3 coding sequence is TGTGCTAGCAGCTTAGCAGGGGGATTAGTGGGCGGAAGACGTATGAACACTGAAGCTTTCTTT. This codes for CASSLAGGLVGGRRMNTEAFF.

This chain connects TRBV18 to TRBJ2-7; a possible D gene is TRBD2 (5 bases). Germline CDR1 KGHSH, CDR2 LQKENI. The CDR3 has 14 amino acids. V shed 2 bases and J shed 3 bases, with 11 bases lying between them. The CDR3, as DNA: TGTGCCAGCTCACCAGGAGGTTTGGTCTACGAGCAGTACTTC. It encodes CASSPGGLVYEQYF.

Written as DNA, the CDR3 is TGCGCCAGCAGCTTGGCCTTTTCCGAGGAGACCCAGTACTTC. It is translated as CASSLAFSEETQYF. The chain has TRBV5-1 and TRBJ2-5; D is undetermined. The CDR3 covers 14 residues. CDR1 and CDR2 from the germline V gene are SGHRS and YFSETQ. Between the trimmed V and J ends, which lost 0 bases and 5 bases, there was a span of 11 bases.

The J gene is TRBJ1-2, the V gene TRBV3-1 (or the pseudogene TRBV3-2), with TRBD1 identical over 7 bases. V was pared by 4 bases and J by 2 bases, with 7 bases of the junction left unmatched. Germline V lookup: CDR1 LGHDT, CDR2 YNNKEL (reference sequence). The CDR3 length is 15 residues. CDR3 region: CASSPWGTENYGYTF. The DNA for the CDR3 is TGTGCCAGCAGCCCCTGGGGGACAGAAAACTATGGCTACACCTTC.

The genes are TRBV9 and TRBJ2-5, with 9 bases identical to TRBD1. V gave up 3 bases and J gave up 4 bases; unmatched junction bases: 1. This CDR3 has 13 amino acids. Germline V lookup: CDR1 SGDLS, CDR2 YYNGEE. DNA for the CDR3: TGTGCCAGCAGCGGGGGACAGGGAGAGACCCAGTACTTC. Translating it yields CASSGGQGETQYF.

The V gene is TRBV4-1, the J gene TRBJ1-2; no clear D. V was shortened by 0 bases and J by 7 bases, with 9 bases between the two germline ends. This CDR3 has 13 amino acids. The germline V gene encodes CDR1 MGHRA and CDR2 YSYEKL. The CDR3 DNA reads as TGCGCCAGCAGCCAAGAATTGAGGGCTGGCTACACCTTC. It specifies CASSQELRAGYTF.

The rearrangement uses TRBV19 and TRBJ2-1, with 9 bases aligning to TRBD1. Germline lookup yields CDR1 LNHDA and CDR2 SQIVND (reference sequence). The CDR3 runs to 15 residues. V dropped 5 bases and J dropped 6; count of bases not matched to a gene: 8. CDR3 nucleotides: TGTGCCAGTAGTGGACCGGGACAGGGTTTCAATGAGCAGTTCTTC. Its protein is CASSGPGQGFNEQFF.

This clone was seen a few times. This sequence joins TRBV6-5 and TRBJ2-7; weak D call: TRBD1 (6 bases). CDR1 and CDR2 from the germline V gene are MNHEY and SVGAGI. The CDR3 has 14 amino acids. Between the trimmed V and J ends, which lost 8 bases and 6 bases, there was a span of 20 bases. The CDR3 sequence: CASPRDTRPSEQYF. Written as DNA, the CDR3 is TGTGCCAGCCCCCGGGACACCCGCCCCTCCGAGCAGTACTTC.

The CDR3 DNA follows: TGTGCCAGCAGTTTAAGCTATAGCAATCAGCCCCAGCATTTT. Protein: CASSLSYSNQPQHF. V gene TRBV6-5 combines with J gene TRBJ1-5; D is uncertain. V lost 4 bases to trimming and J lost 0 bases, with 7 bases between them. This CDR3 contains 14 residues. In germline, CDR1 is MNHEY, CDR2 SVGAGI.

The chain uses TRBV7-9 and TRBJ2-3; 9 bases agree with TRBD2. This CDR3 comprises 17 residues. Germline V lookup: CDR1 SEHNR, CDR2 FQNEAQ (reference sequence). The ends lost 3 bases at V and 5 bases at J; junction bases unmatched: 12. CDR3 nucleotides: TGTGCCAGCAGCTTGGCCCGCCGAGCGGGAGGTAGAGATACGCAGTATTTT. This translates into CASSLARRAGGRDTQYF. Supplemented by reference TRBV7-9 and TRBJ2-3, the full variable domain reads DTGVSQNPRHKITKRGQNVTFRCDPISEHNRLYWYRQTLGQGPEFLTYFQNEAQLEKSRLLSDRFSAERPKGSFSTLEIQRTEQGDSAMYLCASSLARRAGGRDTQYFGPGTRLTVL.

The chain is built from TRBV24-1 and TRBJ1-6; D uncertain. The germline V gene has CDR1 KGHDR and CDR2 SFDVKD. The ends were cut back, 4 bases at V and 3 bases at J, with 15 bases in the middle. The CDR3 contains 17 residues. This CDR3 reads CATSEVGDGVYNSPLHF. In nucleotides, the CDR3 is TGTGCCACCAGTGAGGTGGGAGACGGGGTCTATAATTCACCCCTCCACTTT.

The V gene is TRBV3-1 (or the pseudogene TRBV3-2), the J gene TRBJ2-2, with 8 bases identical to TRBD2. In germline, CDR1 is LGHDT, CDR2 YNNKEL (reference sequence). The trim removed 3 bases at V and 4 bases at J, leaving 1 base unmatched. This CDR3 region has 14 residues. CDR3 protein: CASSQAGGTGELFF. For the CDR3, the DNA is TGTGCCAGCAGCCAGGCGGGGGGCACCGGGGAGCTGTTTTTT.

The gene calls are TRBV6-5 and TRBJ2-3; tentative D call: TRBD2 (6 bases). CDR3 length: 14 residues. V lost 5 bases to trimming and J lost 1 base, with 10 bases between them. Germline V gene lookup returns CDR1 MNHEY and CDR2 SVGAGI. The chain's CDR3 is CASSQGLRTDTQYF. The CDR3 bases are TGTGCCAGCAGTCAGGGACTTCGCACAGATACGCAGTATTTT.

The DNA for the CDR3 is TGTGCCAGCAGCCAAGAGAGGACAGGGGGAGTAGGTTCACCCCTCCACTTT. Residues: CASSQERTGGVGSPLHF. V is TRBV3-1 (or the pseudogene TRBV3-2) and J is TRBJ1-6; 10 bases agree with TRBD1. This CDR3 has 17 residues. Germline V gene sequence: CDR1 LGHDT, CDR2 YNNKEL (reference sequence). J was trimmed by 9 bases and V by 0 bases; bases with no gene match: 8.

The chain has TRBV5-6 and TRBJ1-2; 12 bases are a match to TRBD1. V dropped 0 bases and J dropped 3; count of bases not matched to a gene: 9. CDR1 is SGHDT and CDR2 is YYEEEE in the germline V gene. CDR3 length: 18 amino acids. CDR3 nucleotide sequence: TGTGCCAGCAGCTTGGTGCGCCGGGACAGGGGGCGAGACTATGGCTACACCTTC. Protein: CASSLVRRDRGRDYGYTF.

The rearrangement uses TRBV6-5 and TRBJ2-7; the D gene is possibly TRBD2 (7 bases). The CDR3 sequence is 15 residues long. The germline CDR1 and CDR2 sequences are MNHEY and SVGAGI. The germline V and J ends were trimmed by 4 bases and 2 bases, with 15 bases remaining between them. The CDR3 sequence is CASSFTGGGAYEQYF. The CDR3 coding sequence is TGTGCCAGCAGTTTCACCGGAGGGGGGGCCTACGAGCAGTACTTC.

The chain's CDR3 is CASSWAGKETQYF. For the CDR3, the DNA is TGTGCCAGCAGCTGGGCGGGGAAAGAGACCCAGTACTTC. The chain recombines TRBV5-4 with TRBJ2-5; perhaps TRBD2 as D (6 bases). This CDR3 has 13 amino acids. The V and J ends lost 3 bases and 3 bases respectively, with 9 bases between them. Looked up from germline, CDR1 is SGHNT and CDR2 is YYREEE (reference sequence).

The rearrangement links TRBV6-5 to TRBJ1-1, with TRBD1 matching over 9 bases. The CDR3 totals 14 residues. With 5 bases clipped from V and 5 bases from J, the junction kept 6 bases outside the gene matches. Germline V gene lookup returns CDR1 MNHEY and CDR2 SVGAGI. CDR3 sequence (DNA): TGTGCCAGCAGTACAGGGGGCGCTGAGACTGAAGCTTTCTTT. Encoded protein: CASSTGGAETEAFF.

The genes are TRBV7-8 and TRBJ1-1, with TRBD1 as a possible D gene (5 bases). Trimming took off 4 bases at V and 6 bases at J, with 9 bases between the two ends. This CDR3 is 12 amino acids long. Germline V gene data show CDR1 as SGHVS and CDR2 as FQNEAQ. The CDR3 sequence: CASSWGPSEAFF. The CDR3 region has the DNA TGTGCCAGCAGCTGGGGCCCGTCTGAAGCTTTCTTT. Together with reference TRBV7-8 and TRBJ1-1, the CDR3 gives the full variable domain: GAGVSQSPRYKVAKRGQDVALRCDPISGHVSLFWYQQALGQGPEFLTYFQNEAQLDKSGLPSDRFFAERPEGSVSTLKIQRTQQEDSAVYLCASSWGPSEAFFGQGTRLTVV.

The CDR3 spells CASSLVTRGEQYF. For the CDR3, the DNA is TGCGCCAGCAGCTTGGTAACCCGAGGCGAGCAGTACTTC. The chain uses TRBV5-1 and TRBJ2-7; D not certain. CDR3 size: 13 residues. CDR1 and CDR2 (germline): SGHRS, YFSETQ. The germline V and J ends were trimmed by 0 bases and 6 bases, with 10 bases remaining between them. Full variable domain (rest looked up from reference TRBV5-1 and TRBJ2-7): KAGVTQTPRYLIKTRGQQVTLSCSPISGHRSVSWYQQTPGQGLQFLFEYFSETQRNKGNFPGRFSGRQFSNSRSEMNVSTLELGDSALYLCASSLVTRGEQYFGPGTRLTVT.

J is TRBJ2-1 and V is TRBV6-5; D may be TRBD2 (6 bases). This CDR3 region has 15 residues. V lost 5 bases, J lost 2 bases, and 13 bases lay in between. Germline CDR1 MNHEY, CDR2 SVGAGI. CDR3 coding DNA: TGTGCCAGCAGTCCTTCGTGGGGGGCCTACAATGAGCAGTTCTTC. This translates into CASSPSWGAYNEQFF.